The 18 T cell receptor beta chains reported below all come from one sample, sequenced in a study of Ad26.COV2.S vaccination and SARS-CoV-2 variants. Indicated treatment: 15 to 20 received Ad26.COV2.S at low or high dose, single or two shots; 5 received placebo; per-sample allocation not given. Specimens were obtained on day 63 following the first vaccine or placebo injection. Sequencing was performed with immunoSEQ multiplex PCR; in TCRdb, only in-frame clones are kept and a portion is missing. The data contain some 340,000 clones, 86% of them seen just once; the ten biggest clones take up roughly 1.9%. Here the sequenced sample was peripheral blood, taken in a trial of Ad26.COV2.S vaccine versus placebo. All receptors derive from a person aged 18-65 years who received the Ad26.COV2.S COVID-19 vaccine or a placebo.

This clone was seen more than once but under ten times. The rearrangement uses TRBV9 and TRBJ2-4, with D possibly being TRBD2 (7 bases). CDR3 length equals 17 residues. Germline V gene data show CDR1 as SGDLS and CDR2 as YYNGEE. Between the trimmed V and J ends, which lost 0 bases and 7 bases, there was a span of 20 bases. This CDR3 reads CASSVGAKGEGINIQYF. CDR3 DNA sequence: TGTGCCAGCAGCGTAGGCGCAAAGGGGGAGGGAATTAACATTCAGTACTTC.

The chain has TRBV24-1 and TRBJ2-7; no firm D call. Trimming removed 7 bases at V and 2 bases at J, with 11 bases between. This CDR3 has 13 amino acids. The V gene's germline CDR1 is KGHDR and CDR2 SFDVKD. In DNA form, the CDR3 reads TGTGCCACCAGGCGGACCCACACCTACGAGCAGTACTTC. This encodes CATRRTHTYEQYF.

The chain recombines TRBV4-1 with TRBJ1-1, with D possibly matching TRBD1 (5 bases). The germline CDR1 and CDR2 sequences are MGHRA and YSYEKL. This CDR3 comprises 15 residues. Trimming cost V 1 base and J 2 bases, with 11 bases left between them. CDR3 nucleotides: TGCGCCAGCAGCCAAGCTGACAGACAAAACACTGAAGCTTTCTTT. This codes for CASSQADRQNTEAFF.

The CDR3 nucleotides are TGTGCCAGCAGCCCCAGGGTGAGGGATGAAAAACTGTTTTTT. Protein sequence: CASSPRVRDEKLFF. This rearrangement joins TRBV7-9 to TRBJ1-4; D perhaps matches TRBD1 (5 bases). With 5 bases removed from V and 6 bases from J, the gap between germline ends came to 13 bases. The CDR3 loop spans 14 amino acids. Germline CDR1 SEHNR, CDR2 FQNEAQ (reference sequence).

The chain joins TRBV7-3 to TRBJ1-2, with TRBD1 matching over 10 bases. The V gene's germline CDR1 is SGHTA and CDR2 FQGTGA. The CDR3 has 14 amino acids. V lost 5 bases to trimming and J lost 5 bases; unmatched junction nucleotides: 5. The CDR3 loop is CASSLTGGGYGYTF. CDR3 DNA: TGTGCCAGCAGCCTGACAGGGGGCGGGTATGGCTACACCTTC.

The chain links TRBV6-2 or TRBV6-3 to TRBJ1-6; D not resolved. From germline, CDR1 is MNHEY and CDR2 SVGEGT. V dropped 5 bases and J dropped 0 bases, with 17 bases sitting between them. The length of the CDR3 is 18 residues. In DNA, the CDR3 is TGTGCCAGCAGTCCCCTGTTCGACCTTATCTCCTATAATTCACCCCTCCACTTT. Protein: CASSPLFDLISYNSPLHF.

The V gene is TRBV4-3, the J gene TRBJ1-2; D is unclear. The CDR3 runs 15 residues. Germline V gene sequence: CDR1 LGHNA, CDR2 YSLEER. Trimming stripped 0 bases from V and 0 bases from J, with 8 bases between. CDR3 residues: CASSQDLIANYGYTF. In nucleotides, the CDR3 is TGCGCCAGCAGCCAAGATCTGATAGCTAACTATGGCTACACCTTC.

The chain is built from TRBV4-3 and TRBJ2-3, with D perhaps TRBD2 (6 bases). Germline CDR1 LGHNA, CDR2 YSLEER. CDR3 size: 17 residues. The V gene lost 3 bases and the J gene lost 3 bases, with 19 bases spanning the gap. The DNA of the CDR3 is TGCGCCAGCAGCCACAATGACTGGGGGGATAGGACAGATACGCAGTATTTT. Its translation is CASSHNDWGDRTDTQYF.

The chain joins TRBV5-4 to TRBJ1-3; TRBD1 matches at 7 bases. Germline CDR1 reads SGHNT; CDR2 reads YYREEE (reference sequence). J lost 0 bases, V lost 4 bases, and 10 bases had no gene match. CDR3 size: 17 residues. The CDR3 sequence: CASSPSPDRSSGNTIYF. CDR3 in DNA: TGTGCCAGCAGCCCTAGCCCGGACAGGAGCTCTGGAAACACCATATATTTT.

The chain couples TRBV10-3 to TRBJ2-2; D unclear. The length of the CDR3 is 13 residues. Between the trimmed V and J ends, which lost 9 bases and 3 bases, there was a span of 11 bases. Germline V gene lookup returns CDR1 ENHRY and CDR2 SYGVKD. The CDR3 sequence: CAMRSVDTGELFF. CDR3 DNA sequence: TGTGCCATGAGGAGCGTGGACACCGGGGAGCTGTTTTTT.

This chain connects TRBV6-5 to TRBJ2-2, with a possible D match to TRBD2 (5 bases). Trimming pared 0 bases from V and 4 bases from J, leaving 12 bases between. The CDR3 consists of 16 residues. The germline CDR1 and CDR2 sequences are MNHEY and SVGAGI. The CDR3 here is CASSYSIGDITGELFF. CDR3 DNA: TGTGCCAGCAGTTACTCGATCGGGGATATCACCGGGGAGCTGTTTTTT.

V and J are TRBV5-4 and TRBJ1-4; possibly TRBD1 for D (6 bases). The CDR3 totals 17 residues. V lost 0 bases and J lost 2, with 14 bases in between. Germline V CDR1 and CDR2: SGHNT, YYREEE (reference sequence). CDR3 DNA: TGTGCCAGCAGCTTGGGGGGGGCAGGGACGACTAATGAAAAACTGTTTTTT. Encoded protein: CASSLGGAGTTNEKLFF.

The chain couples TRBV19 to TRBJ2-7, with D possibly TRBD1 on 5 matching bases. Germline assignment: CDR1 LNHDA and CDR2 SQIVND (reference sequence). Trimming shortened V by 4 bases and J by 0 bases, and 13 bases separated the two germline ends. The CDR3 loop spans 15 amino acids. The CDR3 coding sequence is TGTGCCAGTAGTACCGACAGTCCGATCTCCTACGAGCAGTACTTC. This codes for CASSTDSPISYEQYF.

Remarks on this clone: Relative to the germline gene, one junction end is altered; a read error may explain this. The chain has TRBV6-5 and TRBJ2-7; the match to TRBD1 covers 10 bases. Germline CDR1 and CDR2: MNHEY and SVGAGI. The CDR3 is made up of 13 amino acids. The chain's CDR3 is CASSLNRDRGMWF. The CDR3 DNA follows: TGTGCCAGCAGCCTTAACCGGGACAGGGGTATGTGGTTC.

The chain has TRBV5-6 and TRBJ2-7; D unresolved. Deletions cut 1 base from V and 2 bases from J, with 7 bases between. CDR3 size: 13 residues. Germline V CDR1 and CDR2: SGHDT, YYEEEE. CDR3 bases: TGTGCCAGCAGCTTGAGGCGGACCTACGAGCAGTACTTC. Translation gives CASSLRRTYEQYF.

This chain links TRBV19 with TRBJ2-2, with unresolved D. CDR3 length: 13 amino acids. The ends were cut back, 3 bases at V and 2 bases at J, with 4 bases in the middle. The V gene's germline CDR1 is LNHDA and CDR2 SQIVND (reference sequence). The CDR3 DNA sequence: TGTGCCAGTAGTATGCGTAACACCGGGGAGCTGTTTTTT. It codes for CASSMRNTGELFF.

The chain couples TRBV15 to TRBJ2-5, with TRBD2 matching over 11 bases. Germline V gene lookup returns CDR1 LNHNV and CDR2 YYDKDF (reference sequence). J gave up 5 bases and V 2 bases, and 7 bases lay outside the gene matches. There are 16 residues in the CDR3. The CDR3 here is CATSRSRLAGSETQYF. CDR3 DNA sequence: TGTGCCACCAGCAGATCCAGACTAGCGGGGAGCGAGACCCAGTACTTC.

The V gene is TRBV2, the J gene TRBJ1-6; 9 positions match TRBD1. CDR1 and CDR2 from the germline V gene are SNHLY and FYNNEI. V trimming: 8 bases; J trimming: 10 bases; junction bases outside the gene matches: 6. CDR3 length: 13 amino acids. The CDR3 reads CASRDREGSPLHF. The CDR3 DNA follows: TGTGCCAGCCGGGACAGGGAAGGATCACCCCTCCACTTT.